The clone carrying this TCR beta chain has only a few counts. Antigen: not known. The data stem from a study of cytomegalovirus exposure and HLA in healthy donors. Across the study: An earlier analysis found 100 million or so unique TCR beta sequences from about 190 million T cells. Study-level points and caveats: A link between a missense DCLRE1C variant and TCR beta V- and J-gene trimming emerged from a later analysis. Rare sequences made up most TCRs, while some public TCRs were found in many donors.

The PCR made use of 60 Vbeta and 13 Jbeta primers. TCRdb keeps only in-frame clones here, not all; method: immunoSEQ multiplex PCR. This table holds approximately 140,000 clones, approximately 82% found once. CDR3 size: 16 residues. CDR1 and CDR2 (germline): MNHEY, SVGAGI. With 3 bases removed from V and 3 bases from J, the gap between germline ends came to 17 bases. This TCR was recovered from a middle-aged man in good health and CMV-seronegative. This chain connects TRBV6-5 to TRBJ1-1; D call uncertain. The sample comprised PBMCs. CDR3 sequence reads: CASSYLQPRRDTEAFF. CDR3 DNA: TGTGCCAGCAGTTATCTCCAGCCCCGCCGGGACACTGAAGCTTTCTTT.